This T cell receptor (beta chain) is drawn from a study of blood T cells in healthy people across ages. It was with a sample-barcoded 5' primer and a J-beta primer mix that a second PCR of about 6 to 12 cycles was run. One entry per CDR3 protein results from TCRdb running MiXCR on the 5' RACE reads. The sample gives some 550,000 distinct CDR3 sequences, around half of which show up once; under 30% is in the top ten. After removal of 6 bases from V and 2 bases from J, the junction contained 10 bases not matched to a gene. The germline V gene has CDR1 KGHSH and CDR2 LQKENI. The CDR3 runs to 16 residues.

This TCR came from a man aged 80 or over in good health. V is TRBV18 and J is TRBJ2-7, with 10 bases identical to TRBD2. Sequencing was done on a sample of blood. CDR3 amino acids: CASSLETSGLPYEQYF. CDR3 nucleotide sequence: TGTGCCAGCTCTCTCGAGACTAGCGGGCTCCCCTACGAGCAGTACTTC.